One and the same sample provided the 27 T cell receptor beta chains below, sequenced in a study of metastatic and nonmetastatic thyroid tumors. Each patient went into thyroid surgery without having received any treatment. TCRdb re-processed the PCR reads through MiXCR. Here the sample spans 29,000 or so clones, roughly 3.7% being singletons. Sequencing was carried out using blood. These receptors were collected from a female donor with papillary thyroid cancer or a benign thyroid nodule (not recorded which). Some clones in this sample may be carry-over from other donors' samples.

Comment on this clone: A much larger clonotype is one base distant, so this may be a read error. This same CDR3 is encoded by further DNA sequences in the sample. As DNA, the CDR3 is TGTGCCAGTAGCTTGAAATTAGCGGGAGACAAAGAGCAGTTCTTC. It is translated as CASSLKLAGDKEQFF. The chain uses TRBV5-4 and TRBJ2-1, with 9 positions matching TRBD2. This CDR3 has 15 residues. Per germline, CDR1 SGHNT and CDR2 YYREEE (reference sequence).

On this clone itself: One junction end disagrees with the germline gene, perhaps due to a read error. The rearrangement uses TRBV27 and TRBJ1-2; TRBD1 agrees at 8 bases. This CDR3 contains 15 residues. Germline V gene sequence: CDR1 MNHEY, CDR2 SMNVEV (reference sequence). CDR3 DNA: TGTGCCAGCAGTGCATCAGGGGGCGCTATACTTTGCTACATCTTC. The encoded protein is CASSASGGAILCYIF.

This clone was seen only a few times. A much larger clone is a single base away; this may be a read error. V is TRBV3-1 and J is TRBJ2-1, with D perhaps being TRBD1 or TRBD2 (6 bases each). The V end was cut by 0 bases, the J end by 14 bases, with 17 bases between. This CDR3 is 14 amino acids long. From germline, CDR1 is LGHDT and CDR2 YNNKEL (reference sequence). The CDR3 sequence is CASSQDRNGGRKFF. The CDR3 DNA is TGTGCCAGCAGCCAAGATCGTAACGGGGGCAGGAAGTTCTTC.

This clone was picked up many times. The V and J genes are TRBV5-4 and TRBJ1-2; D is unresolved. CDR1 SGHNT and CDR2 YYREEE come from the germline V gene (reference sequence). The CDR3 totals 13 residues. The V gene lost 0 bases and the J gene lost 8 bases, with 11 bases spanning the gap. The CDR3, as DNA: TGTGCCAGCAGCTTGGTTGGGAGAGGGGGCTACACCTTC. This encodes CASSLVGRGGYTF.

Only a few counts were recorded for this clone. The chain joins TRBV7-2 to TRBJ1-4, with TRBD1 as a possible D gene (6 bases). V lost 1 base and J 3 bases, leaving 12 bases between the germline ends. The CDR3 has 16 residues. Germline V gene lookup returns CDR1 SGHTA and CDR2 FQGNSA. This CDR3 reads CASSLGGQGSNEKLFF. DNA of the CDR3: TGTGCCAGCAGCTTAGGGGGGCAGGGTTCTAATGAAAAACTGTTTTTT. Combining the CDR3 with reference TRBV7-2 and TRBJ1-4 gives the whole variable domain GAGVSQSPSNKVTEKGKDVELRCDPISGHTALYWYRQSLGQGLEFLIYFQGNSAPDKSGLPSDRFSAERTGGSVSTLTIQRTQQEDSAVYLCASSLGGQGSNEKLFFGSGTQLSVL.

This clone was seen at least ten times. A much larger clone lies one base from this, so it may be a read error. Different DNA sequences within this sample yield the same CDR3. CDR3 bases: TGTGCCACCAGGGGGGCGGCCGGGGGGCCCACCGGGGAGCTGTTTTTT. This gives the protein CATRGAAGGPTGELFF. The rearrangement joins TRBV24-1 to TRBJ2-2; D may be TRBD2 (7 bases). CDR1 is KGHDR and CDR2 is SFDVKD in the germline V gene. CDR3 length equals 16 residues. Deletions cut 7 bases from V and 4 bases from J, with 18 bases between.

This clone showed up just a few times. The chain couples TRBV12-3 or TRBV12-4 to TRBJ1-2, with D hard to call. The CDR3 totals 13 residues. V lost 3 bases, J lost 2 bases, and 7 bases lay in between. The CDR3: CASSFFENYGYTF. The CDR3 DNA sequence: TGTGCCAGCAGTTTTTTCGAAAACTATGGCTACACCTTC.

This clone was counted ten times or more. The CDR3 loop is CGVCGGLNTEAFF. As DNA, the CDR3 is TGTGGGGTTTGCGGGGGTCTGAACACTGAAGCTTTCTTT. The gene calls are TRBV28 and TRBJ1-1; D is possibly TRBD1 (5 bases). Looked up from germline, CDR1 is MDHEN and CDR2 is SYDVKM. The CDR3 sequence is 13 residues long.

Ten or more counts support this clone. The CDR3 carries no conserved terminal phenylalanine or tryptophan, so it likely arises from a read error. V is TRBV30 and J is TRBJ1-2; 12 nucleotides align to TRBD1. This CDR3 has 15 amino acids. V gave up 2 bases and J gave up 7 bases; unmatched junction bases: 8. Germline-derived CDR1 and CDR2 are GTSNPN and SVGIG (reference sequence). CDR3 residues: CAWSPLGQGAAGYTL. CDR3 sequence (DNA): TGTGCCTGGAGTCCCCTGGGACAGGGGGCAGCTGGCTACACCCTC.

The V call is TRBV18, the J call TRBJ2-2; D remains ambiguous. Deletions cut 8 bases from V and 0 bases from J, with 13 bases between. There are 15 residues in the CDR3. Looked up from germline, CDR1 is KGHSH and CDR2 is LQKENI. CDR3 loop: CASRTIRANTGELFF. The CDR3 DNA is TGTGCCAGCCGGACGATTCGAGCGAACACCGGGGAGCTGTTTTTT. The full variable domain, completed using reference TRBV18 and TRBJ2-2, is NAGVMQNPRHLVRRRGQEARLRCSPMKGHSHVYWYRQLPEEGLKFMVYLQKENIIDESGMPKERFSAEFPKEGPSILRIQQVVRGDSAAYFCASRTIRANTGELFFGEGSRLTVL.

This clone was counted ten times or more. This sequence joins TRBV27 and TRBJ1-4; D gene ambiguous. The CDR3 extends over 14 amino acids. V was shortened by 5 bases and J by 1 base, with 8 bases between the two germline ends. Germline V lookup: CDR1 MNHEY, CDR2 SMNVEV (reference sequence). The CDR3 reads CASSAQRTNEKLFF. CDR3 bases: TGTGCCAGCAGTGCCCAAAGAACTAATGAAAAACTGTTTTTT.

The chain's CDR3 is CAAALAGGADTQYF. The CDR3 DNA sequence: TGTGCCGCAGCCTTGGCGGGAGGGGCAGATACGCAGTATTTT. The rearrangement uses TRBV6-1 and TRBJ2-3; 9 bases line up with TRBD2. Germline assignment: CDR1 MNHNS and CDR2 SASEGT. The CDR3 is 14 amino acids. V shed 11 bases and J 4 bases; nucleotides not matched to a gene: 10.

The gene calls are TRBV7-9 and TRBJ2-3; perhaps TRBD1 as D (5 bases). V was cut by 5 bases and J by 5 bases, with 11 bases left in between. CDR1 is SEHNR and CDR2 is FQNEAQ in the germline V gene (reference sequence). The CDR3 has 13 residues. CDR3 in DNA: TGTGCCAGCAGCCATATGGGGCGAGATACGCAGTATTTT. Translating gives CASSHMGRDTQYF.

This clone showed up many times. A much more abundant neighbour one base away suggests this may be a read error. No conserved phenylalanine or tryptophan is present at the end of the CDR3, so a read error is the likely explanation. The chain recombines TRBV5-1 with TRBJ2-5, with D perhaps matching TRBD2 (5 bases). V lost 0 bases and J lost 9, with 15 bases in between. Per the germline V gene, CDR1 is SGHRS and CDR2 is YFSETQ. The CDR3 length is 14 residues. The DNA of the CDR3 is TGCGCCAGCAGCTTGGGTGGCGGGTCGTGGTCCCAGTACTCC. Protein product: CASSLGGGSWSQYS.

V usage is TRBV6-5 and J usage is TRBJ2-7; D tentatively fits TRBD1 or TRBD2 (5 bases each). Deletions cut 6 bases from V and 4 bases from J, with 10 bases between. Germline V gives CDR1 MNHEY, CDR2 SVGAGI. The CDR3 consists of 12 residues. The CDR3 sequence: CASRRREYEQYF. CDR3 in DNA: TGTGCCAGCAGGCGCAGGGAGTACGAGCAGTACTTC.

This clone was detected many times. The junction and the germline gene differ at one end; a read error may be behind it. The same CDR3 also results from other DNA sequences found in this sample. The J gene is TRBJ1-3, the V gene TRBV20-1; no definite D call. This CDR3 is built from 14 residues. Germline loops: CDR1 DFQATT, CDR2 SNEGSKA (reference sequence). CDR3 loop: CSASRDGSGNTIYF. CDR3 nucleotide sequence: TGTAGTGCTTCCCGGGATGGCTCTGGAAACACCATATATTTT.

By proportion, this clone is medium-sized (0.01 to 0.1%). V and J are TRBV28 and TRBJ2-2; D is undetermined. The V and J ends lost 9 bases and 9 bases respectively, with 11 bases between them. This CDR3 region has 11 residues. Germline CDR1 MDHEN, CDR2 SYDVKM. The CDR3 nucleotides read TGTGCCAGTCGGGCCGCCAGGGAGCTGTTTTTT. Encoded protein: CASRAARELFF.

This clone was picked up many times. Written as DNA, the CDR3 is TGTGCCAGCAGTGAACTGACAGGGGAGAATCAGCCCCAGCATTTT. The encoded protein is CASSELTGENQPQHF. The chain uses TRBV6-1 and TRBJ1-5; 8 bases map to TRBD1. The CDR3 contains 15 residues. The germline V gene encodes CDR1 MNHNS and CDR2 SASEGT. J gave up 4 bases and V 2 bases, and 4 bases lay outside the gene matches.

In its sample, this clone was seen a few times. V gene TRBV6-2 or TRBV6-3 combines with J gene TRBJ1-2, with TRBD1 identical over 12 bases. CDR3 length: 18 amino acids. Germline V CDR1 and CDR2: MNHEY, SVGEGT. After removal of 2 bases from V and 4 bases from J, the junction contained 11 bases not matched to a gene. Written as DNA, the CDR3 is TGTGCCAGCAGTTACCGTCGGGACAGGGGGCTAGGGGGCTATGGCTACACCTTC. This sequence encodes CASSYRRDRGLGGYGYTF.

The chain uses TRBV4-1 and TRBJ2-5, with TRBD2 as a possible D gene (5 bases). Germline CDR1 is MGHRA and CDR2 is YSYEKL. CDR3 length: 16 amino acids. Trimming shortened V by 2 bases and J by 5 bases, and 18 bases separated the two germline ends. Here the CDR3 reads CASSQLRTPTGETQYF. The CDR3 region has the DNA TGCGCCAGCAGCCAACTTAGGACTCCCACCGGGGAGACCCAGTACTTC.

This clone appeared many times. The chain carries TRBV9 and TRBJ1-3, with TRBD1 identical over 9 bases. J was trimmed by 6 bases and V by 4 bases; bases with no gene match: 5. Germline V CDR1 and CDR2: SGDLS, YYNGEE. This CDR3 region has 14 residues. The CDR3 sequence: CASSLDRGPNTIYF. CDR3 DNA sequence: TGTGCCAGCAGCTTGGACAGGGGCCCAAACACCATATATTTT.

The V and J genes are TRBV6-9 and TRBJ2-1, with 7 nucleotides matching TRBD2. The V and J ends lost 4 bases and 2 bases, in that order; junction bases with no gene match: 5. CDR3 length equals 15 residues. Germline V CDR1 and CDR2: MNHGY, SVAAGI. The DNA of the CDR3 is TGTGCCAGCAGTTCCTTAGCGGGTGCCTACAATGAGCAGTTCTTC. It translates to CASSSLAGAYNEQFF.

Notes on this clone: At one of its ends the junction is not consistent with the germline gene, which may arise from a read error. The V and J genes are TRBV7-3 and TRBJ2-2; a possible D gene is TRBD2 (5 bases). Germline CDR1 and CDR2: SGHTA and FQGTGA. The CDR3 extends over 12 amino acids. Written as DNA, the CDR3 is TGTGCCAGCAGAAAGAACACCGGGGAGCTGCTTTTC. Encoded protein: CASRKNTGELLF.

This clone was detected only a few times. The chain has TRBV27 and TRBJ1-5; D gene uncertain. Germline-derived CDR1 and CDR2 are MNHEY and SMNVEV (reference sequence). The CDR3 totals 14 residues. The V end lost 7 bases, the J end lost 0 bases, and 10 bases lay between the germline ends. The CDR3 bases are TGTGCCAGCAACCGCGACGGTAGCAATCAGCCCCAGCATTTT. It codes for CASNRDGSNQPQHF.

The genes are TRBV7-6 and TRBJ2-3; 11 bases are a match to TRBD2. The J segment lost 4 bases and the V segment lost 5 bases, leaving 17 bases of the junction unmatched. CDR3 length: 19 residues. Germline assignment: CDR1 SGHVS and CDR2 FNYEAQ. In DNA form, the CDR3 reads TGTGCCAGCAGCCCACAAAGTACTAGCGGGAGTGTCTGGCCAGATACGCAGTATTTT. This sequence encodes CASSPQSTSGSVWPDTQYF.

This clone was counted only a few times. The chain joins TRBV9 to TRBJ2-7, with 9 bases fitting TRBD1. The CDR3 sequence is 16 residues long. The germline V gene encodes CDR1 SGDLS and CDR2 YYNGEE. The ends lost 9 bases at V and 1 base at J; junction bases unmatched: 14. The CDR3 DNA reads TGTGCCACCGACTCTAAGGCGGGACAGGGTTCCTACGAGCAGTACTTC. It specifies CATDSKAGQGSYEQYF.

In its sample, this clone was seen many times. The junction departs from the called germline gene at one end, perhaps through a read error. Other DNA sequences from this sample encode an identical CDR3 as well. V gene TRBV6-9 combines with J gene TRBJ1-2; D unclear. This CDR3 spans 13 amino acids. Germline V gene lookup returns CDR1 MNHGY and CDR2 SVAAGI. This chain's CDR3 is CASNTRACYGYTF. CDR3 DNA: TGCGCCAGCAACACCCGGGCTTGCTATGGCTACACCTTC.